Detailed here is one T cell receptor beta chain. This clonotype occurred many times. The antigen it binds to is not known. No quality values exist for individual bases; no much larger clone is one base distant. The data are from a study of regulatory T cells in long-lasting Graves disease (dated by TCRdb to the early 2020s). With respect to the entire study: Patients with newly diagnosed Graves' disease had been on antithyroid drugs for under 3 months. Peripheral blood TCR sequencing and RNA sequencing compared persistent Graves' disease patients with newly diagnosed Graves' disease patients. The study was conducted in China and was registered as a clinical trial. A total of about 33 samples were covered by TCR sequencing, comprising approximately 13 persistent and around 20 newly diagnosed Graves' disease patients.

General conclusions and limits of the study: The study examined only peripheral blood because the primary lesion, thyroid tissue, could not be accessed. The authors acknowledged the small sample size as a limitation that may reduce accuracy. Sequencing and analysis were restricted to the TCR beta chain. Compared with newly diagnosed patients, persistent Graves' disease patients had lower TCR Shannon entropy and fewer highly expanded clones, which suggests clonal expansion. Patients with persistent disease shared more public clonotypes (over 2,500) than newly diagnosed patients did (approximately 1,000).

The library was built by means of multiplex PCR. The sequencer listed for this sample is Illumina HiSeq 4000. CDR3 regions were amplified by Arm-PCR with iRepertoire HTBI primers to construct TCR beta libraries. Before sequencing, the PCR products underwent gel purification. Under the source paper's analysis protocol: Across samples, 55 to 80 TRBV and 14 TRBJ segments were identified and used for gene usage analysis of CDR3 amino acid clonotypes. COPE and FqMerger were used to merge the filtered high-quality paired reads into contigs. BLAST was used to align contigs to IMGT TRBV, TRBD and TRBJ reference genes, and CDR3 was defined according to IMGT. Highly expanded clones were defined as clonotypes with a frequency above 0.1%. Repertoire diversity was measured by Shannon entropy, and V-J evenness by the Gini coefficient. Public clonotypes were defined as clonotypes shared by more than one individual. TCRdb ran its own pipeline on the public reads, namely fastp trimming at Q25 and MiXCR clone calling, and kept in-frame beta chains. Rows are combined by CDR3 protein, so each entry shows the most common genes and DNA. None of the V and J calls come from the authors' own analysis; TCRdb made them. Counted in this sample were 600,000 to 650,000 distinct CDR3 sequences; roughly 16% of them appeared once. Together, the top ten hold approximately 18% of the sample.

The sample's time point, from its label and the paper: newly diagnosed GD, antithyroid drugs for less than 3 months. For both TCR sequencing and RNA sequencing, RNA was extracted from PBMCs in TRIzol. Graves' disease was diagnosed according to American Thyroid Association guidelines. The patients came from an endocrinology department in Xi'an, China. Each patient gave approximately 9.7 milliliters of peripheral blood, collected in an EDTA anticoagulant tube. PBMCs were isolated by Ficoll Paque Plus density gradient separation without further T cell sorting. An Agilent 2100 Bioanalyzer and agarose gel were used to check RNA quality, and a NanoDrop 2000 was used to measure RNA concentration. This same sample was also taken into another study, of T cells in Graves' hyperthyroidism and ophthalmopathy. The second investigation adds: A patient counted as having stable Graves' hyperthyroidism if no progression to ophthalmopathy occurred over 18 months of follow-up. Hyperthyroidism patients were aged 18 to 65 years and newly diagnosed, with disease duration of less than 2 months. Exclusion was applied to patients with uncontrolled infections, other autoimmune diseases, pregnancy or lactation. Diagnoses were established on the basis of clinical symptoms, serum thyroxine and TRAb, thyroid ultrasound, and orbital computed tomography. A first-round RT-PCR of the TCR CDR3 used the HTBI primer set with the Qiagen OneStep RT-PCR kit. Most expanded thyroid clonotypes (frequency above 0.001) were also detected in blood, a finding suggesting that blood repertoires may reflect thyroid immune responses. Ophthalmopathy was separated from stable hyperthyroidism by a 13 V-J signature model, with about 88% sensitivity and about 81% specificity obtained in cross-validation and 80%/75% obtained in testing. In validation, the model predicted progression to ophthalmopathy with about 71% sensitivity and 72% to 85% specificity, a median of around six months before onset. TCR V-J signatures able to tell the groups apart were searched for in a discovery cohort of approximately 95 patients, of whom roughly 42 had Graves' ophthalmopathy and around 56 had stable Graves' hyperthyroidism. An independent validation cohort of around 19 hyperthyroidism patients and about 16 patients who later progressed to ophthalmopathy tested prospective prediction of ophthalmopathy. The 75 to 100 discovery patients were randomly split 7:3 into training and test sets. Thyroid tissue and blood T-cell repertoires from several Graves' hyperthyroidism patients were also compared in the study. After sampling, hyperthyroidism patients received methimazole starting at 30 mg daily, and ophthalmopathy patients received high-dose intravenous methylprednisolone. Libraries were constructed in a second round of multiplex PCR, after which size selection and purification were performed. The libraries were sequenced on an Illumina HiSeq2000 using paired-end 100 bp reads. SOAPnuke was used to process the raw data, with reads discarded if the reads contained adapters or uncalled bases, had a mean Phred below 15, or lacked an exact constant-primer or identifier match. COPE v1.2.5 was used to merge the high-quality paired reads, and each unique nucleotide sequence was defined as a clonotype. MiTCR v1.1 was used to align clonotypes to the IMGT TRBV, TRBD and TRBJ reference segments. Only V-J combinations with frequency above 0.0001, covering 99% to 99.2% of repertoires, were analysed. A TCS score was defined as the ratio between F50 (clonal expansion) and ExV (chaos), using BLOSUM62-based TCRdist between CDR3 peptides within each V-J. Welch's t-statistics and random forest reduced roughly 530 V-J features to 10 to 15, which were used in a naive Bayes classifier (R e1071). No statistical method was used to set the sample size in advance, and investigators knew the group allocation. The paper reports TCR Vbeta CDR3 sequencing of some 140 peripheral blood samples: approximately 41 ophthalmopathy, 75 to 80 hyperthyroidism and roughly 17 progressor patients.

This TCR derives from a woman between 25 and 40 years old with Graves disease. Donor details come from another sample of the same person, matched by shared clones. The sequences come from peripheral blood mononuclear cells (PBMCs), collected at new diagnosis, from a patient treated with antithyroid drugs.

The DNA sequence is as follows: TGTGCCAGCAGCTTATTGCGCGGGGCAATCACAGATACGCAGTATTTT. Its coded protein is CASSLLRGAITDTQYF. The rearrangement combines TRBV11-2 with TRBJ2-3; TRBD2 is a weak D gene call, 6 bases matching. The CDR3 starts with the cysteine, ends with the phenylalanine, and has 16 residues. Here the CDR3 DNA is all that survives: 48 bases in frame from base 1. CDR1 and CDR2, per the germline V gene, are SGHAT and FQNNGV. The junction shows trimming of 2 bases on V and 2 bases on J, plus 14 bases between the germline ends. Here the CDR3 is joined to the reference TRBV11-2 and TRBJ2-3 genes, and the full variable domain is: EAGVAQSPRYKIIEKRQSVAFWCNPISGHATLYWYQQILGQGPKLLIQFQNNGVVDDSQLPKDRFSAERLKGVDSTLKIQPAKLEDSAVYLCASSLLRGAITDTQYFGPGTRLTVL.